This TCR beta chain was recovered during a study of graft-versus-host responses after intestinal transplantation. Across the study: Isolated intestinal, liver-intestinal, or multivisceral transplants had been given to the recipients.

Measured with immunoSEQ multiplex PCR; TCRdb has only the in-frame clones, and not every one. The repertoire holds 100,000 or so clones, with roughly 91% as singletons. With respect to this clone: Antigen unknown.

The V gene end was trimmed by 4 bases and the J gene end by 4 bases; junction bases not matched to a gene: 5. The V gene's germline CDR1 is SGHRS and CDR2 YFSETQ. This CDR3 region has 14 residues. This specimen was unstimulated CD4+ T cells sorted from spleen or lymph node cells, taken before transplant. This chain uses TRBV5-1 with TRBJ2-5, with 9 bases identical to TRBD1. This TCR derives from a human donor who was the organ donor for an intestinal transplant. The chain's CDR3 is CASSDGTGTETQYF. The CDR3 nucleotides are TGCGCCAGCAGCGATGGGACAGGGACAGAGACCCAGTACTTC. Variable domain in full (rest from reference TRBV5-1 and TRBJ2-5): KAGVTQTPRYLIKTRGQQVTLSCSPISGHRSVSWYQQTPGQGLQFLFEYFSETQRNKGNFPGRFSGRQFSNSRSEMNVSTLELGDSALYLCASSDGTGTETQYFGPGTRLLVL.